This entry lists 26 T cell receptor beta chains sequenced from one sample in a study of blood T cell repertoires in COVID-19. The protocol was immunoSEQ multiplex PCR, while the TCRdb copy is restricted to in-frame clones and leaves out a portion. The repertoire holds 150,000 to 200,000 clones, with roughly 88% as singletons. The sample consisted of PBMCs or T cells enriched from blood (not recorded which). The origin of the receptors is a young woman who had recovered from COVID-19.

The chain employs TRBV27 and TRBJ1-5; the match to TRBD1 covers 8 bases. The CDR3 runs to 16 residues. Germline CDR1 reads MNHEY; CDR2 reads SMNVEV (reference sequence). Trimming at V came to 5 bases and at J to 3 bases, leaving 9 bases not matched to a gene. The CDR3 bases are TGTGCCAGCAGTCCCGGACAGGGTCTTCCCAATCAGCCCCAGCATTTT. It specifies CASSPGQGLPNQPQHF.

The gene calls are TRBV18 and TRBJ2-1; D perhaps matches TRBD1 (7 bases). Germline V gene data show CDR1 as KGHSH and CDR2 as LQKENI. Trimming took off 3 bases at V and 5 bases at J, with 11 bases between the two ends. The CDR3 loop spans 14 amino acids. CDR3 DNA sequence: TGTGCCAGCTCACCCGCGGGACAGCACAATGAGCAGTTCTTC. This translates into CASSPAGQHNEQFF.

CDR3 in DNA: TGCGCCAGCAGCTCCAATTCAAATGGCTACACCTTC. Protein: CASSSNSNGYTF. This chain joins TRBV5-1 and TRBJ1-2; no reliable D call. The CDR3 totals 12 residues. V lost 3 bases and J lost 6, with 9 bases in between. Germline V gene data show CDR1 as SGHRS and CDR2 as YFSETQ.

This clone was recorded only once. The V gene is TRBV2, the J gene TRBJ2-7; D is perhaps TRBD1 (6 bases). The CDR3 has 14 residues. In germline, CDR1 is SNHLY, CDR2 FYNNEI. The V end lost 6 bases, the J end lost 0 bases, and 12 bases lay between the germline ends. CDR3 amino acids: CASRMTGPSYEQYF. The CDR3 DNA sequence: TGTGCCAGCAGAATGACAGGTCCCTCCTACGAGCAGTACTTC.

This chain uses TRBV7-2 with TRBJ2-2; D ambiguous. The CDR3 extends over 14 amino acids. Germline CDR1 is SGHTA and CDR2 is FQGNSA. Trimming stripped 5 bases from V and 6 bases from J, with 13 bases between. The CDR3 DNA is TGTGCCAGCAGCCCAACCTCGGGTTCCGGGGAGCTGTTTTTT. Amino acid sequence: CASSPTSGSGELFF.

This clone showed up just once. This chain uses TRBV28 with TRBJ1-5, with 9 bases aligning to TRBD1. CDR3 length equals 16 residues. From germline, CDR1 is MDHEN and CDR2 SYDVKM. The ends lost 7 bases at V and 3 bases at J; junction bases unmatched: 10. The CDR3 loop reads CASKQGARGFNQPQHF. The CDR3 DNA follows: TGTGCCAGCAAACAGGGGGCGCGAGGTTTCAATCAGCCCCAGCATTTT.

This chain links TRBV6-2 or TRBV6-3 with TRBJ1-2, with D maybe TRBD1 (6 bases). This CDR3 comprises 14 residues. Trimming removed 5 bases from V and 6 bases from J, with 16 bases in between. The germline V gene has CDR1 MNHEY and CDR2 SVGEGT. CDR3 DNA: TGTGCCAGCAGTACAGGGACCCGGGGAAATGGCTACACCTTC. It yields the protein CASSTGTRGNGYTF.

The V gene is TRBV5-1, the J gene TRBJ2-5, with a possible D match to TRBD2 (7 bases). The CDR3 length is 15 residues. CDR1 is SGHRS and CDR2 is YFSETQ in the germline V gene. The V gene lost 0 bases and the J gene lost 3 bases, with 12 bases spanning the gap. The CDR3 protein is CASSLEGGGEETQYF. In nucleotides, the CDR3 is TGCGCCAGCAGCTTGGAAGGGGGAGGGGAAGAGACCCAGTACTTC. Looking up the rest from reference TRBV5-1 and TRBJ2-5 gives the full variable domain: KAGVTQTPRYLIKTRGQQVTLSCSPISGHRSVSWYQQTPGQGLQFLFEYFSETQRNKGNFPGRFSGRQFSNSRSEMNVSTLELGDSALYLCASSLEGGGEETQYFGPGTRLLVL.

There are a few counts of this clone. This chain connects TRBV30 to TRBJ1-6; 7 bases map to TRBD1. This CDR3 spans 13 amino acids. Germline CDR1 and CDR2: GTSNPN and SVGIG (reference sequence). V dropped 4 bases and J dropped 8; count of bases not matched to a gene: 5. The CDR3: CAWTGQRDSPLHF. The CDR3 coding sequence is TGTGCCTGGACGGGACAGAGAGATTCACCCCTCCACTTT.

The V and J genes are TRBV28 and TRBJ2-3, with TRBD2 identical over 10 bases. The CDR3 spans 14 residues. J gave up 5 bases and V 3 bases, and 2 bases lay outside the gene matches. Germline-derived CDR1 and CDR2 are MDHEN and SYDVKM. The CDR3 region is CASSLSGRVDTQYF. The DNA of the CDR3 is TGTGCCAGCAGTTTGAGCGGGAGGGTAGATACGCAGTATTTT.

This clone was counted once. This chain uses TRBV28 with TRBJ1-5; possibly TRBD1 for D (6 bases). This CDR3 comprises 13 residues. The germline CDR1 and CDR2 sequences are MDHEN and SYDVKM. Trimming left V 7 bases short and J 5 bases short, with 12 bases between. The CDR3 spells CASNRVGHQPQHF. CDR3 DNA: TGTGCCAGCAACAGGGTGGGGCATCAGCCCCAGCATTTT.

The rearrangement links TRBV7-2 to TRBJ2-5, with 11 positions matching TRBD2. The V gene end was trimmed by 5 bases and the J gene end by 4 bases; junction bases not matched to a gene: 9. From germline, CDR1 is SGHTA and CDR2 FQGNSA. The CDR3 extends over 16 amino acids. In nucleotides, the CDR3 is TGTGCCAGCAGCGCCCGACTAGCGGGGAGGGTAGAGACCCAGTACTTC. Protein sequence: CASSARLAGRVETQYF.

The chain carries TRBV6-2 or TRBV6-3 and TRBJ1-1; unclear D gene. Trimming took 3 bases from V and 4 from J, leaving 12 bases between them. The CDR3 runs to 14 residues. Germline V lookup: CDR1 MNHEY, CDR2 SVGEGT. This CDR3 reads CASSYYGDSTEAFF. Here the CDR3 DNA reads TGTGCCAGCAGTTATTACGGGGATAGCACTGAAGCTTTCTTT.

The chain joins TRBV19 to TRBJ2-1; the match to TRBD2 covers 8 bases. V was pared by 7 bases and J by 2 bases, with 4 bases of the junction left unmatched. In germline, CDR1 is LNHDA, CDR2 SQIVND (reference sequence). The CDR3 loop spans 14 amino acids. The CDR3 nucleotides are TGTGCCAGTAACGAGCGGGGGACCTACAATGAGCAGTTCTTC. Translating gives CASNERGTYNEQFF.

The chain is built from TRBV7-9 and TRBJ1-3, with D maybe TRBD1 (5 bases). Trimming pared 7 bases from V and 2 bases from J, leaving 9 bases between. Germline V gene sequence: CDR1 SEHNR, CDR2 FQNEAQ (reference sequence). The CDR3 runs to 13 residues. CDR3 residues: CASNGGAGNTIYF. For the CDR3, the DNA is TGTGCCAGCAACGGGGGTGCTGGAAACACCATATATTTT.

This chain joins TRBV28 and TRBJ1-2; 9 positions agree with TRBD1. The CDR3 covers 15 residues. CDR1 and CDR2 from the germline V gene are MDHEN and SYDVKM. After removal of 5 bases from V and 4 bases from J, the junction contained 8 bases not matched to a gene. This CDR3 reads CASSTPGQGGYGYTF. CDR3 coding DNA: TGTGCCAGCAGTACCCCGGGACAGGGAGGCTATGGCTACACCTTC.

The chain combines TRBV19 with TRBJ2-5; 13 bases align to TRBD2. Trimming cost V 6 bases and J 4 bases; bases outside gene matches: 8. The germline V gene has CDR1 LNHDA and CDR2 SQIVND (reference sequence). The length of the CDR3 is 16 residues. Here the CDR3 reads CASSPGTSGVGETQYF. The CDR3 nucleotides are TGTGCCAGTAGCCCAGGGACTAGCGGGGTGGGAGAGACCCAGTACTTC.

This clone was seen only once. V usage is TRBV4-1 and J usage is TRBJ1-3, with 8 bases matching TRBD1. The V and J ends lost 3 bases and 0 bases, in that order; junction bases with no gene match: 7. Germline values: CDR1 MGHRA, CDR2 YSYEKL. The CDR3 extends over 17 amino acids. The CDR3 is CASSHPPGQDSGNTIYF. The CDR3 DNA follows: TGCGCCAGCAGCCACCCCCCGGGACAGGACTCTGGAAACACCATATATTTT.

V usage is TRBV6-2 or TRBV6-3 and J usage is TRBJ2-1; 10 nucleotides line up with TRBD2. The ends lost 6 bases at V and 8 bases at J; junction bases unmatched: 7. The CDR3 consists of 14 residues. The germline V gene encodes CDR1 MNHEY and CDR2 SVGEGT. CDR3 sequence (DNA): TGTGCCAGCAGCCCGGGACTAGCGACGGATGAGCAGTTCTTC. This translates into CASSPGLATDEQFF.

This chain links TRBV25-1 with TRBJ2-7; 7 bases agree with TRBD2. CDR3 length: 15 residues. The trim removed 3 bases at V and 1 base at J, leaving 6 bases unmatched. The V gene's germline CDR1 is MGHDK and CDR2 SYGVNS. This chain's CDR3 is CASSDSWRESYEQYF. Here the CDR3 DNA reads TGTGCCAGCAGTGATTCTTGGCGGGAGTCCTACGAGCAGTACTTC.

The rearrangement links TRBV28 to TRBJ2-2, with D tentatively TRBD2 (5 bases). The CDR3 consists of 14 residues. Germline CDR1 and CDR2: MDHEN and SYDVKM. V lost 8 bases and J lost 4, with 14 bases in between. As DNA, the CDR3 is TGTGCCAGCCTTTGGGCTAGCCGCACCGGGGAGCTGTTTTTT. This gives the protein CASLWASRTGELFF.

J is TRBJ1-2 and V is TRBV28; D gene uncertain. Germline V CDR1 and CDR2: MDHEN, SYDVKM. The CDR3 runs to 14 residues. Trimming removed 5 bases at V and 6 bases at J, with 16 bases between. This CDR3 reads CASSPNPRRDGYTF. CDR3 DNA sequence: TGTGCCAGCAGTCCCAACCCCCGACGGGATGGCTACACCTTC.

As DNA, the CDR3 is TGTGCCAGCTCACTTTCCGGTGATCTGGATCAGCCCCAGCATTTT. Translating gives CASSLSGDLDQPQHF. The rearrangement joins TRBV18 to TRBJ1-5, with no clear D. CDR1 KGHSH and CDR2 LQKENI come from the germline V gene. Trimming left V 4 bases short and J 5 bases short, with 15 bases between. There are 15 residues in the CDR3.

The CDR3 loop is CASSTQPTPGYGLAGDNEQFF. The CDR3, as DNA: TGCGCCAGCAGCACTCAGCCCACCCCGGGTTACGGACTAGCGGGAGACAATGAGCAGTTCTTC. The chain combines TRBV5-1 with TRBJ2-1; 13 bases map to TRBD2. The germline CDR1 and CDR2 sequences are SGHRS and YFSETQ. The ends lost 4 bases at V and 5 bases at J; junction bases unmatched: 21. The CDR3 has 21 amino acids.

The rearrangement links TRBV6-2 or TRBV6-3 to TRBJ1-6; TRBD1 matches 7 bases. Germline V gene sequence: CDR1 MNHEY, CDR2 SVGEGT. Losses at the gene ends were 2 bases for V and 5 bases for J; bases not matched to a gene: 0. The CDR3 totals 14 residues. The DNA of the CDR3 is TGTGCCAGCAGTTACGGACAGGATAATTCACCCCTCCACTTT. Its translation is CASSYGQDNSPLHF.

This sequence joins TRBV7-2 and TRBJ2-7; D remains unclear. This CDR3 has 15 amino acids. Germline V gene lookup returns CDR1 SGHTA and CDR2 FQGNSA. V lost 2 bases to trimming and J lost 0 bases, with 11 bases between them. This CDR3 is CASSLTLLSSYEQYF. The CDR3 DNA follows: TGTGCCAGCAGCTTAACCCTGCTGAGCTCCTACGAGCAGTACTTC.